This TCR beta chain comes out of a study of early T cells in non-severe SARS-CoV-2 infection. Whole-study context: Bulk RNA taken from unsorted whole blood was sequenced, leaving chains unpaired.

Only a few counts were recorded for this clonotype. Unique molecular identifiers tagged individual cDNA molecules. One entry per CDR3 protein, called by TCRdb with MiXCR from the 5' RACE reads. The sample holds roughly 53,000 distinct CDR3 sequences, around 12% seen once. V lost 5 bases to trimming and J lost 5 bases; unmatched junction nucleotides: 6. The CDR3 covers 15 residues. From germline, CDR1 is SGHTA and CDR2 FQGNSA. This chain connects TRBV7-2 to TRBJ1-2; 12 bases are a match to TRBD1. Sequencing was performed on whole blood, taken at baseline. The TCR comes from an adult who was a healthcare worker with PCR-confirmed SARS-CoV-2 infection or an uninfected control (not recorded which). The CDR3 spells CASSPGTGGYYGYTF. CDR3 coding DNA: TGTGCCAGCAGCCCCGGGACAGGGGGCTATTATGGCTACACCTTC.